This TCR beta chain emerged from a study of T cell changes during pregnancy in multiple sclerosis. TCRdb's copy holds only in-frame clones and misses some; the assay was immunoSEQ multiplex PCR. The table has some 40,000 clones, 85% to 90% seen once; the top ten hold less than 0.7%. This CDR3 has 15 amino acids. Germline V lookup: CDR1 KGHSH, CDR2 LQKENI. Trimming took 5 bases from V and 4 from J; bases not matched to a gene: 7. This rearrangement joins TRBV18 to TRBJ2-2, with 7 bases fitting TRBD1. This receptor was obtained from a female donor with multiple sclerosis, enrolled in a pregnancy study. The sequencing here drew on CD4+ T cells from peripheral blood mononuclear cells, taken in the first trimester of pregnancy. CDR3 nucleotide sequence: TGTGCCAGCTCATCTCAGGGACAGTCCACCGGGGAGCTGTTTTTT. Residues: CASSSQGQSTGELFF.